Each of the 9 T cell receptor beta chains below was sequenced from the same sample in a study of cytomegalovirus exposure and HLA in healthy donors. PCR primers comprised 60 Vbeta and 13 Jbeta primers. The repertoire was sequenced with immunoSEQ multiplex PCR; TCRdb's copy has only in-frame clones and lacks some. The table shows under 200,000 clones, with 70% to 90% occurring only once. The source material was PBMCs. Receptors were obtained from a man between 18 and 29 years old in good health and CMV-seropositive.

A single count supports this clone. CDR3 coding DNA: TGCGCCACTAAGGGCCTAGGCGGCGGGGAGACCCAGTACTTC. Translation gives CATKGLGGGETQYF. This rearrangement joins TRBV5-1 to TRBJ2-5, with a weak D call TRBD2 (5 bases). The CDR3 is 14 residues long. V was pared by 9 bases and J by 5 bases, with 20 bases between. Looked up from germline, CDR1 is SGHRS and CDR2 is YFSETQ.

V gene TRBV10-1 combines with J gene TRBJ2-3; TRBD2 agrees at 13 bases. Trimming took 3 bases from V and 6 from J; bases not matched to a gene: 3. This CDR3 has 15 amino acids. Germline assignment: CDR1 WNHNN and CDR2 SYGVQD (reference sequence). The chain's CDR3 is CASSELAGGSDTQYF. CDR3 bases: TGCGCCAGCAGTGAACTAGCGGGGGGGAGCGATACGCAGTATTTT.

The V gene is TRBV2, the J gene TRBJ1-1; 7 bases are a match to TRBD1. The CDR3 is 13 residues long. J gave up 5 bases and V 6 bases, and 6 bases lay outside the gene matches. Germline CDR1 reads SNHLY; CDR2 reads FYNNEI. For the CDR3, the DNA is TGTGCCAGCAGCCACAGGGGTCTTACTGAAGCTTTCTTT. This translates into CASSHRGLTEAFF.

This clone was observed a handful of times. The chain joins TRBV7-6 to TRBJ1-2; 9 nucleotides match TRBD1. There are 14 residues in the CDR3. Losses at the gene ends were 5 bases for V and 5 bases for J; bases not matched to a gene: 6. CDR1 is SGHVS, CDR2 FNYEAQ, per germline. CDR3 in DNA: TGTGCCAGCAGCCCCGGGACAGGGACGTATGGCTACACCTTC. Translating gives CASSPGTGTYGYTF.

CDR3 in amino acids: CASTELPQNIQYF. The CDR3 nucleotides read TGTGCCAGCACCGAGTTGCCACAAAACATTCAGTACTTC. V is TRBV6-6 and J is TRBJ2-4; no clear D. Trimming took off 7 bases at V and 5 bases at J, with 12 bases between the two ends. This CDR3 spans 13 amino acids. Germline lookup yields CDR1 MNHNY and CDR2 SVGAGI (reference sequence).

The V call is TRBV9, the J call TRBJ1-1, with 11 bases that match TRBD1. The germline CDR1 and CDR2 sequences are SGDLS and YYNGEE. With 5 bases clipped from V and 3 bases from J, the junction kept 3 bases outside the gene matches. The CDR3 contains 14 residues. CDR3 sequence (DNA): TGTGCCAGCAGGGGACAGGGGGATCACACTGAAGCTTTCTTT. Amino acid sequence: CASRGQGDHTEAFF.

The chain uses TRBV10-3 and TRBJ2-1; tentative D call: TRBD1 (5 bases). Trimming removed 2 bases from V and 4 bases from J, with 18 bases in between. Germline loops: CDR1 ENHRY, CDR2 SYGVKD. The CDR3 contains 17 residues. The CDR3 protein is CAISEVSGYSLYNEQFF. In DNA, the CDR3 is TGTGCCATCAGTGAGGTGTCAGGGTACTCCCTGTACAATGAGCAGTTCTTC.

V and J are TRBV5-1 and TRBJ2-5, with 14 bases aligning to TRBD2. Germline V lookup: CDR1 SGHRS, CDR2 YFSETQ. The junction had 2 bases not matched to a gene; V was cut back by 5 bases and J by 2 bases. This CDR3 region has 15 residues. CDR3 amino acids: CASRGLAGAQETQYF. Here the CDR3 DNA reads TGCGCCAGCAGGGGACTAGCGGGGGCTCAAGAGACCCAGTACTTC.

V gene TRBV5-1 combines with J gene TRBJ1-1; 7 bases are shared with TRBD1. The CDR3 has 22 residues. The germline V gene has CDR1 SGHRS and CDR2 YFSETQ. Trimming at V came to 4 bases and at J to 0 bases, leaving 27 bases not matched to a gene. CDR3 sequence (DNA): TGCGCCAGCAGCCCTGAGGGTTTATCTAGGGGGCTGATGGTATTCATGAACACTGAAGCTTTCTTT. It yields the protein CASSPEGLSRGLMVFMNTEAFF.